Each of the 14 T cell receptor beta chains below was sequenced from the same sample in a study of shared clonotypes between healthy human individuals. Repertoires were generated with immunoSEQ multiplex PCR, while TCRdb's copy carries only in-frame clones and drops some. The sample includes hundreds of thousands of clones, 80% to 95% of them seen just once. Naive CD8 cells lacked CD45RO, underwent positive selection for CCR7 and left out terminally differentiated effector memory CD45RA+ cells. The specimen was naive CD8+ T cells sorted from blood. Every receptor here comes from a man aged 25-45 years in good health.

CDR3 DNA: TGTGCCAGCAGTGGAGACGTAATACGCTCTGGGGCCAACGTCCTGACTTTC. Amino acid sequence: CASSGDVIRSGANVLTF. The chain carries TRBV2 and TRBJ2-6; no clear D gene. The CDR3 contains 17 residues. V dropped 4 bases and J dropped 0 bases, with 13 bases sitting between them. Germline values: CDR1 SNHLY, CDR2 FYNNEI.

This clone was seen a handful of times. The genes are TRBV15 and TRBJ1-5, with no clear D. The V end lost 5 bases, the J end lost 5 bases, and 7 bases lay between the germline ends. There are 12 residues in the CDR3. Germline V gene data show CDR1 as LNHNV and CDR2 as YYDKDF (reference sequence). The CDR3 DNA sequence: TGTGCCACCAGCCAACTAGATCAGCCCCAGCATTTT. Translated: CATSQLDQPQHF.

This clone has just one count. The chain is built from TRBV4-3 and TRBJ2-7; no definite D call. The V gene's germline CDR1 is LGHNA and CDR2 YSLEER. The CDR3 sequence is 13 residues long. V was clipped by 0 bases and J by 2 bases, with 5 bases between them. CDR3 sequence: CASSQDRPYEQYF. The CDR3 region has the DNA TGCGCCAGCAGCCAAGATAGACCCTACGAGCAGTACTTC.

This rearrangement joins TRBV29-1 to TRBJ2-7, with D tentatively TRBD1 or TRBD2 (5 bases each). V was shortened by 0 bases and J by 0 bases, with 15 bases between the two germline ends. Per the germline V gene, CDR1 is SQVTM and CDR2 is ANQGSEA. The CDR3 is 16 amino acids. The CDR3, as DNA: TGCAGCGTTGAAGATCGGGGCAGACCGAGCTCCTACGAGCAGTACTTC. This sequence encodes CSVEDRGRPSSYEQYF.

The chain couples TRBV19 to TRBJ2-7, with TRBD1 identical over 7 bases. The germline V gene encodes CDR1 LNHDA and CDR2 SQIVND (reference sequence). Unmatched junction bases numbered 8, after V lost 9 bases and J lost 3 bases. This CDR3 has 13 amino acids. The CDR3 bases are TGTGCCAGCCAGCCGGGACAGAGCTACGAGCAGTACTTC. Its translation: CASQPGQSYEQYF.

As DNA, the CDR3 is TGTGCCAGCAGCTCGGGAGGGGGGCGAATGGAACTGTTTTTT. This encodes CASSSGGGRMELFF. The gene calls are TRBV7-9 and TRBJ1-4, with a weak D call TRBD1 (6 bases). Trimming took off 4 bases at V and 12 bases at J, with 18 bases between the two ends. This CDR3 has 14 residues. The V gene's germline CDR1 is SEHNR and CDR2 FQNEAQ (reference sequence).

The chain employs TRBV29-1 and TRBJ2-1; perhaps TRBD1 as D (5 bases). This CDR3 is built from 13 residues. Germline loops: CDR1 SQVTM, CDR2 ANQGSEA. V lost 5 bases and J lost 5, with 13 bases in between. The CDR3 DNA is TGCAGCGTTCGCAGGGTGAATAACAATGAGCAGTTCTTC. It translates to CSVRRVNNNEQFF.

As concerns this clone: Other DNA sequences in this specimen translate into the identical CDR3. The CDR3 DNA sequence: TGTGCCAGCAGCTTGTTAGGGTCCTACAATGAGCAGTTCTTC. This translates into CASSLLGSYNEQFF. The chain recombines TRBV5-4 with TRBJ2-1; D remains ambiguous. The CDR3 sequence is 14 residues long. Trimming removed 1 base from V and 1 base from J, with 6 bases in between. The V gene's germline CDR1 is SGHNT and CDR2 YYREEE (reference sequence).

The chain carries TRBV4-1 and TRBJ1-2, with 8 bases lining up with TRBD1. The CDR3 has 18 residues. Germline lookup yields CDR1 MGHRA and CDR2 YSYEKL. V shed 1 base, J shed 0 bases, and the junction held 10 bases outside the gene matches. For the CDR3, the DNA is TGCGCCAGCAGCCAAGTATCCGGGACAGGCAAAGCTAACTATGGCTACACCTTC. Protein product: CASSQVSGTGKANYGYTF.

As to this clone: This same CDR3 is encoded by further DNA sequences in the sample. This chain links TRBV7-9 with TRBJ2-3; D gene unclear. CDR1 and CDR2 from the germline V gene are SEHNR and FQNEAQ (reference sequence). The V and J ends lost 6 bases and 0 bases respectively, with 1 base between them. The length of the CDR3 is 11 residues. DNA for the CDR3: TGTGCCAGCAGTAGCACAGATACGCAGTATTTT. This sequence encodes CASSSTDTQYF.

The V and J genes are TRBV27 and TRBJ2-7; D may be TRBD2 (6 bases). The CDR3 is made up of 17 amino acids. V lost 0 bases and J 0 bases, leaving 15 bases between the germline ends. The V gene's germline CDR1 is MNHEY and CDR2 SMNVEV (reference sequence). CDR3 DNA sequence: TGTGCCAGCAGTTTATCTTTGGGTAGCGGCCTCTCCTACGAGCAGTACTTC. This translates into CASSLSLGSGLSYEQYF.

The chain recombines TRBV6-5 with TRBJ1-1; a possible D gene is TRBD1 (6 bases). Trimming left V 0 bases short and J 0 bases short, with 11 bases between. Germline V gene data show CDR1 as MNHEY and CDR2 as SVGAGI. CDR3 size: 16 residues. This CDR3 reads CASSYSGQGLNTEAFF. The CDR3 DNA reads as TGTGCCAGCAGTTACTCAGGCCAGGGGCTGAACACTGAAGCTTTCTTT.

V and J are TRBV7-9 and TRBJ2-3; 7 bases align to TRBD2. Germline trimming cut 4 bases from V and 0 bases from J; bases unmatched to any gene: 10. Germline V lookup: CDR1 SEHNR, CDR2 FQNEAQ (reference sequence). The CDR3 is 17 amino acids. The CDR3 is CASSSPSTSSSTDTQYF. DNA for the CDR3: TGTGCCAGCAGCTCACCCTCGACTAGCTCTAGCACAGATACGCAGTATTTT.

This clone occurred a few times. The chain is built from TRBV29-1 and TRBJ1-1; weak D call: TRBD1 (5 bases). Trimming stripped 0 bases from V and 4 bases from J, with 12 bases between. The CDR3 covers 14 residues. Per germline, CDR1 SQVTM and CDR2 ANQGSEA. Written as DNA, the CDR3 is TGCAGCGTTGAAGAACAGGCCCTTGGCACTGAAGCTTTCTTT. This gives the protein CSVEEQALGTEAFF.